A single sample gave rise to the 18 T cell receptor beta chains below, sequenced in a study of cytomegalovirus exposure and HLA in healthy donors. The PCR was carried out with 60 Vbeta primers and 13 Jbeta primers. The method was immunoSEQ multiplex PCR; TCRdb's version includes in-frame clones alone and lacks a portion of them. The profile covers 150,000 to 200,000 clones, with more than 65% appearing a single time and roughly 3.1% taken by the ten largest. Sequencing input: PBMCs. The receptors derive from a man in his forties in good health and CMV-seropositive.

CDR3 sequence: CASSPGQGAYEQYF. CDR3 DNA sequence: TGTGCCAGCAGCCCGGGACAGGGGGCCTACGAGCAGTACTTC. The V gene is TRBV7-9, the J gene TRBJ2-5, with TRBD1 matching 11 bases. The better agreement between TRBJ2-7 and the DNA end casts doubt on the J call. Looked up from germline, CDR1 is SEHNR and CDR2 is FQNEAQ (reference sequence). There are 14 residues in the CDR3.

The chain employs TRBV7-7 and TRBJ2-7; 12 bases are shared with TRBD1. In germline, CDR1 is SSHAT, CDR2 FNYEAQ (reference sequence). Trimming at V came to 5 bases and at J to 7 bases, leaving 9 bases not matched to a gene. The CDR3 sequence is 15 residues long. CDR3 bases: TGTGCCAGCAGCCTCGGGACAGGGGGCGGGAATGAGCAGTACTTC. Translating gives CASSLGTGGGNEQYF.

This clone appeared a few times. The DNA of the CDR3 is TGTGCCAGCAGCTTAGTACGGACAGCTGAAGCTTTCTTT. It is translated as CASSLVRTAEAFF. The chain joins TRBV7-9 to TRBJ1-1; D is perhaps TRBD1 (6 bases). The CDR3 has 13 residues. Germline V gene sequence: CDR1 SEHNR, CDR2 FQNEAQ (reference sequence). V lost 1 base and J 6 bases, leaving 9 bases between the germline ends.

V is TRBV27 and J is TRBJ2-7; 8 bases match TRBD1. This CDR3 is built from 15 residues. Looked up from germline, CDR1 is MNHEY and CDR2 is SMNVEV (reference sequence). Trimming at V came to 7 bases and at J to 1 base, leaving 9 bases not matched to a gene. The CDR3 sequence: CASTPLRTGSYEQYF. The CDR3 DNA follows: TGTGCCAGCACCCCTTTAAGGACAGGGTCCTACGAGCAGTACTTC.

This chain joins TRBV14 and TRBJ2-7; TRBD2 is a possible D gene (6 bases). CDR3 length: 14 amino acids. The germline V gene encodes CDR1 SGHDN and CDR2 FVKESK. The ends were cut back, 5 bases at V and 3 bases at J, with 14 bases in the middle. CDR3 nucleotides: TGTGCCAGCAGCTATGGGGAGGCGGACTACGAGCAGTACTTC. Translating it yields CASSYGEADYEQYF.

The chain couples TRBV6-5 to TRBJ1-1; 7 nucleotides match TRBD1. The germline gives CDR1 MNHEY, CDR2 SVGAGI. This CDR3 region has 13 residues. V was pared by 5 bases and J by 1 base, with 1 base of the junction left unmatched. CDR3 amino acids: CASSRDRNTEAFF. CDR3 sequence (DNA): TGTGCCAGCAGTAGGGACAGGAACACTGAAGCTTTCTTT.

CDR3 nucleotides: TGTGCCAGCACCCAACCCCCAGGGTTAAGCGAGCAGTACTTC. Its translation: CASTQPPGLSEQYF. The rearrangement links TRBV7-9 to TRBJ2-7; D is perhaps TRBD1 (5 bases). Per the germline V gene, CDR1 is SEHNR and CDR2 is FQNEAQ (reference sequence). Trimming cost V 7 bases and J 6 bases, with 19 bases left between them. The CDR3 loop spans 14 amino acids.

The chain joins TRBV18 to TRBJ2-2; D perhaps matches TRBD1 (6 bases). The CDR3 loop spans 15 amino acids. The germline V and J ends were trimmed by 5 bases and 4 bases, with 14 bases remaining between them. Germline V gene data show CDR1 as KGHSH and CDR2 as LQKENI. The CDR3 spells CASSTLTGATGELFF. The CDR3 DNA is TGTGCCAGCTCAACCTTGACAGGAGCCACCGGGGAGCTGTTTTTT.

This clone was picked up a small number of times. CDR3 sequence: CASSTQGYEQYF. In DNA, the CDR3 is TGTGCCAGCAGTACACAGGGCTACGAGCAGTACTTC. J is TRBJ2-7 and V is TRBV6-5; D is perhaps TRBD1 (6 bases). The CDR3 runs 12 residues. Trimming removed 5 bases at V and 3 bases at J, with 8 bases between. CDR1 MNHEY and CDR2 SVGAGI come from the germline V gene.

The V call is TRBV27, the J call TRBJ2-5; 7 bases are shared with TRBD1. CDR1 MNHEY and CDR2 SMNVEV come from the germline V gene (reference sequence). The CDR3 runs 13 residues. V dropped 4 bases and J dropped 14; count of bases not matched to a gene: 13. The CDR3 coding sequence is TGTGCCAGCAGTTCCGCCCCGACAGGGTGGCTATACTTC. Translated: CASSSAPTGWLYF.

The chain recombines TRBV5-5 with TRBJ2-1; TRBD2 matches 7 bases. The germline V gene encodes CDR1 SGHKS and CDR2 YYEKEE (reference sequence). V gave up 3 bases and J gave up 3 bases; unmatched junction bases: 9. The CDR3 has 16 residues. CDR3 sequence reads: CASSYISGTIYNEQFF. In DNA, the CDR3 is TGTGCCAGCAGCTACATCTCCGGGACTATCTACAATGAGCAGTTCTTC.

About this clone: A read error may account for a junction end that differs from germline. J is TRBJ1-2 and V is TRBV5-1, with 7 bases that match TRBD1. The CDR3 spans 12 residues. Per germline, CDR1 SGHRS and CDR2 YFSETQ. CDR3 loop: CASSGDRPNYTF. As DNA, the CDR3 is TGTGCCAGCAGCGGGGACAGACCGAACTACACCTTC.

Here the CDR3 reads CASSKGQGRQETQYF. The CDR3 bases are TGTGCCAGCAGCAAAGGGCAGGGTCGCCAAGAGACCCAGTACTTC. The chain employs TRBV21-1 and TRBJ2-5; TRBD1 reflects the table's D call only, with no check against the DNA. TRBV21-1 is termed a pseudogene. The CDR3 contains 15 residues.

This chain's CDR3 is CASSPTLVDEQFF. The CDR3 nucleotides are TGCGCCAGCAGCCCTACCCTAGTCGATGAGCAGTTCTTC. The chain couples TRBV4-1 to TRBJ2-1, with no clear D. V was clipped by 4 bases and J by 8 bases, with 12 bases between them. The CDR3 is made up of 13 amino acids. Per germline, CDR1 MGHRA and CDR2 YSYEKL.

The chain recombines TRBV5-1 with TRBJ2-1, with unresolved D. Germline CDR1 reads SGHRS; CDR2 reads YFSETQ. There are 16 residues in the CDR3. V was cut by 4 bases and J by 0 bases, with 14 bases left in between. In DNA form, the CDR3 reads TGCGCCAGCAGCCCCGACTCCTCCTCCTCCTACAATGAGCAGTTCTTC. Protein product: CASSPDSSSSYNEQFF.

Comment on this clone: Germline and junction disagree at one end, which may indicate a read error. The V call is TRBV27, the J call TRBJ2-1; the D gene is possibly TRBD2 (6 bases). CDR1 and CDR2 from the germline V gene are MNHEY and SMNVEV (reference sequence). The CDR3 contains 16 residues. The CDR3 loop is CASSLHRDLAYDEQFF. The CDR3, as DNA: TGTGCCAGCAGTCTCCACCGGGACTTAGCCTACGATGAGCAGTTCTTC.

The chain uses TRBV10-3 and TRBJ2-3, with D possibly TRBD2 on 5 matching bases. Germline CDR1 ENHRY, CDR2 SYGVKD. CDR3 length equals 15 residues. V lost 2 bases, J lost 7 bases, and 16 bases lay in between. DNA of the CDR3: TGTGCCATCAGTGAGAGTAGACAAGAGGGCCATACGCAGTATTTT. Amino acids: CAISESRQEGHTQYF.

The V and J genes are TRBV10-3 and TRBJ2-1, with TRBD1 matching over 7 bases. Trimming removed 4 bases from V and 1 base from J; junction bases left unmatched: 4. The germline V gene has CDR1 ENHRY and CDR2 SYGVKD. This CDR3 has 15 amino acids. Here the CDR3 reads CAISAPGQSYNEQFF. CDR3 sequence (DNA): TGTGCCATCAGTGCCCCGGGACAGTCCTACAATGAGCAGTTCTTC.